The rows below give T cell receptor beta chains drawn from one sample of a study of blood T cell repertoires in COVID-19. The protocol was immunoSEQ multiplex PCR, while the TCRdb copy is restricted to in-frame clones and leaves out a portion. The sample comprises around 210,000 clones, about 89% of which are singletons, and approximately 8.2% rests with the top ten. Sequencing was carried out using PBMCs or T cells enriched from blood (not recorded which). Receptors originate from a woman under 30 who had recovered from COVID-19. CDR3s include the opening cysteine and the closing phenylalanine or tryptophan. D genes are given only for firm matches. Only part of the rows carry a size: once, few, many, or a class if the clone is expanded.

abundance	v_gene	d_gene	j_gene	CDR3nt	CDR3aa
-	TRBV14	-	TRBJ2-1	TGTGCCAGCAGGTCCGGGACAATGATCAATGAGCAGTTCTTC	CASRSGTMINEQFF
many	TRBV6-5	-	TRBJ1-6	TGTGCCAGCAGTCAGACAAGCAGGGTGGGCTCACCCCTCCACTTT	CASSQTSRVGSPLHF
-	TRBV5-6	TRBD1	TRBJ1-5	TGTGCCAGCAGCCCGTGGACTCAGGGACAGGGGAGTGTAGAGCCCCAGCATTTT	CASSPWTQGQGSVEPQHF
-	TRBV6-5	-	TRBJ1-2	TGTGCCAGCAGGAGATCAGGCGATGGGTATGGCTACACCTTC	CASRRSGDGYGYTF
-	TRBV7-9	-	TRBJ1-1	TGTGCCAGCGGCGGGGTCGCTGAAGCTTTCTTT	CASGGVAEAFF
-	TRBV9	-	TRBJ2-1	TGTGCCAGCAGCCCCAGACGGCGGGGATCTTACAATGAGCAGTTCTTC	CASSPRRRGSYNEQFF
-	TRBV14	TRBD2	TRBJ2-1	TGTGCCAGCAGCCAGACTAGCGGATACAATGAGCAGTTCTTC	CASSQTSGYNEQFF
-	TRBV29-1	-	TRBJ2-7	TGCAGCGTTGTCCTAAACTACGAGCAGTACTTC	CSVVLNYEQYF
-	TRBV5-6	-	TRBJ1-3	TGTGCCAGCAGCTTGGATGTTCCGGGGTACTCTGGAAACACCATATATTTT	CASSLDVPGYSGNTIYF
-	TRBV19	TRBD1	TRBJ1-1	TGTGCCACCAACCCCTCCGGGACAGCGAACACTGAAGCTTTCTTT	CATNPSGTANTEAFF
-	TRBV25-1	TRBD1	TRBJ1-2	TGTGCCAGCAGTGAATCAACGGGACAGGGCTATGGCTACACCTTC	CASSESTGQGYGYTF
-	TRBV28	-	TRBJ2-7	TGTGCCAGCAGTTTATTTCAGGGATCCTACGAGCAGTACTTC	CASSLFQGSYEQYF
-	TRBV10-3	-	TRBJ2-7	TGTGCCATCAGTGAGTCGGGGCTCTCCTACGAGCAGTACTTC	CAISESGLSYEQYF
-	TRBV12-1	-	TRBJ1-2	TGTGCCAGCAAAACGGGTCTCTATGGCTACACCTTC	CASKTGLYGYTF
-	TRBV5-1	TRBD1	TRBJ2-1	TGCGCCAGCAGCAGACAGGGGGCAAACAATGAGCAGTTCTTC	CASSRQGANNEQFF
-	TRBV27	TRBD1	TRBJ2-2	TGTGCCAGCAGTTCTTTGACAGGGGAAGACACCGGGGAGCTGTTTTTT	CASSSLTGEDTGELFF
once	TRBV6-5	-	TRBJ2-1	TGTGCCAGCATTGGACTGCCCGGGGTGGGTGAGCAGTTCTTC	CASIGLPGVGEQFF
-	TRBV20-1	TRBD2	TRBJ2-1	TGCAGTGCTAGTAAGGCTAGCGGGGGGGCCATCCACACCTACAATGAGCAGTTCTTC	CSASKASGGAIHTYNEQFF
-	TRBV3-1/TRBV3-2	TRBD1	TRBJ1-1	TGTGCCAGCAGCCAAGGATGGGCAGGGGGTACTGAAGCTTTCTTT	CASSQGWAGGTEAFF
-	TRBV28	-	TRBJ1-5	TGTGCCAGCAGTTTAGCCAGGGATCAGCCCCAGCATTTT	CASSLARDQPQHF
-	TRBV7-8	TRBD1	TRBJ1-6	TGTGCCAGCAGCCCCACAGGGGGCGGGACCTTCGCTTCACCCCTCCACTTT	CASSPTGGGTFASPLHF